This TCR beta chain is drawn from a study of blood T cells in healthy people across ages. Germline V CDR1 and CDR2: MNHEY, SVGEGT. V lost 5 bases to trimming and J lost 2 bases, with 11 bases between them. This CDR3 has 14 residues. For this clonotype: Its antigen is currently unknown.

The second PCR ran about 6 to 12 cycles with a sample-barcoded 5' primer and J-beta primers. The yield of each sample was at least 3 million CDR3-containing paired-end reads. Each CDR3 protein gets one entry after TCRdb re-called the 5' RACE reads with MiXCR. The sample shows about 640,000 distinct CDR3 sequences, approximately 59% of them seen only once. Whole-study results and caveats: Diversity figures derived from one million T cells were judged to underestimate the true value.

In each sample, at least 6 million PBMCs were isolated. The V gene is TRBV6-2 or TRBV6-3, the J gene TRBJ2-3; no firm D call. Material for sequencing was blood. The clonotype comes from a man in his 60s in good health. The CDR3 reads CASSDLDFTDTQYF. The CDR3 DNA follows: TGTGCCAGCAGTGACTTAGACTTCACAGATACGCAGTATTTT.